The 5 T cell receptor beta chains in this list originate from one sample, sequenced in a study of technical replicates of blood from several donors. Method: immunoSEQ multiplex PCR; TCRdb's copy keeps in-frame clones and lacks some. The sample holds 65,000 to 95,000 clones, 86% seen once. The sequenced sample was PBMCs. These receptors all come from a human donor in good health. Some clones in this sample may be carry-over from other donors' samples.

This rearrangement joins TRBV15 to TRBJ2-5; the match to TRBD2 covers 8 bases. Germline V CDR1 and CDR2: LNHNV, YYDKDF (reference sequence). V trimming: 3 bases; J trimming: 3 bases; junction bases outside the gene matches: 3. This CDR3 is 14 amino acids long. The CDR3 region has the DNA TGTGCCACCAGCAGGGATAGCGGGAAAGAGACCCAGTACTTC. It encodes CATSRDSGKETQYF.

In DNA, the CDR3 is TGTGCCAGCAGCCGCCTAGGTCAGCCCCAGCATTTT. It specifies CASSRLGQPQHF. J is TRBJ1-5 and V is TRBV13; D is unresolved. Germline CDR1 is PRHDT and CDR2 is FYEKMQ (reference sequence). The CDR3 consists of 12 residues. The V end was cut by 5 bases, the J end by 6 bases, with 8 bases between. Filled out from reference TRBV13 and TRBJ1-5, the complete variable domain reads AAGVIQSPRHLIKEKRETATLKCYPIPRHDTVYWYQQGPGQDPQFLISFYEKMQSDKGSIPDRFSAQQFSDYHSELNMSSLELGDSALYFCASSRLGQPQHFGDGTRLSIL.

V is TRBV7-5 and J is TRBJ2-7; the table's D call TRBD2 went unverified against the DNA. TRBV7-5 is assigned pseudogene status. This CDR3 spans 18 amino acids. CDR3 protein: CVRSLAGTSGVQTYEQYF. As DNA, the CDR3 is TGTGTCAGAAGCTTAGCCGGGACTAGCGGGGTACAAACCTACGAGCAGTACTTC.

The chain combines TRBV9 with TRBJ1-5; 8 bases fit TRBD1. Trimming removed 3 bases from V and 5 bases from J; junction bases left unmatched: 10. This CDR3 comprises 16 residues. Germline V gives CDR1 SGDLS, CDR2 YYNGEE. The CDR3 loop reads CASSEGPGGRDQPQHF. The CDR3 DNA follows: TGTGCCAGCAGCGAGGGGCCAGGGGGCAGGGATCAGCCCCAGCATTTT. Supplemented by reference TRBV9 and TRBJ1-5, the full variable domain reads DSGVTQTPKHLITATGQRVTLRCSPRSGDLSVYWYQQSLDQGLQFLIQYYNGEERAKGNILERFSAQQFPDLHSELNLSSLELGDSALYFCASSEGPGGRDQPQHFGDGTRLSIL.

This clone showed up just once. The V and J genes are TRBV7-9 and TRBJ2-7; 7 bases line up with TRBD1. Per germline, CDR1 SEHNR and CDR2 FQNEAQ (reference sequence). Germline trimming cut 8 bases from V and 2 bases from J; bases unmatched to any gene: 9. The CDR3 contains 14 residues. CDR3 nucleotide sequence: TGTGCCAGCGGAACGGGCCAGGGGGCCTACGAGCAGTACTTC. It yields the protein CASGTGQGAYEQYF.